These 13 T cell receptor beta chains share one sample of origin, sequenced in a study of T-cell memory formation after mild COVID-19. TCRdb reprocessed the 5' RACE reads with MiXCR, giving one entry per CDR3 protein. The table shows over 150,000 distinct CDR3 sequences, with about a fifth occurring only once. The sequenced material came from PBMCs or a T cell subset sorted from them (not recorded which). Receptor source: an adult woman who had mild COVID-19 (a few samples of this study predate the infection). Cell type and time point are not known.

This chain connects TRBV9 to TRBJ2-2, with TRBD2 matching over 12 bases. Germline values: CDR1 SGDLS, CDR2 YYNGEE. The V gene end was trimmed by 3 bases and the J gene end by 6 bases; junction bases not matched to a gene: 3. The CDR3 totals 15 residues. CDR3 nucleotide sequence: TGTGCCAGCAGCGCTAGCGGGGGGGCCTCCGGGGAGCTGTTTTTT. Translating it yields CASSASGGASGELFF.

The V call is TRBV7-2, the J call TRBJ2-7; the D is unclear. CDR3 length: 14 residues. CDR1 is SGHTA, CDR2 FQGNSA, per germline. Trimming left V 1 base short and J 4 bases short, with 11 bases between. DNA for the CDR3: TGTGCCAGCAGCTTAGGTAGGGTGCCGTACGAGCAGTACTTC. It is translated as CASSLGRVPYEQYF.

A few counts support this clonotype. The V and J genes are TRBV5-1 and TRBJ2-7, with D possibly matching TRBD1 (5 bases). Trimming removed 0 bases from V and 3 bases from J, with 7 bases in between. In germline, CDR1 is SGHRS, CDR2 YFSETQ. This CDR3 is 13 amino acids long. The CDR3 DNA sequence: TGCGCCAGCAGCTTGGAAGGGGTCTACGAGCAGTACTTC. Its translation is CASSLEGVYEQYF. Together with reference TRBV5-1 and TRBJ2-7, the CDR3 gives the full variable domain: KAGVTQTPRYLIKTRGQQVTLSCSPISGHRSVSWYQQTPGQGLQFLFEYFSETQRNKGNFPGRFSGRQFSNSRSEMNVSTLELGDSALYLCASSLEGVYEQYFGPGTRLTVT.

The gene calls are TRBV5-1 and TRBJ2-6; D assignment may be TRBD1 or TRBD2 (5 bases each). This CDR3 has 18 amino acids. V was trimmed by 0 bases and J by 4 bases, leaving 17 bases between them. The germline V gene encodes CDR1 SGHRS and CDR2 YFSETQ. For the CDR3, the DNA is TGCGCCAGCAGCTTGGTGAAAGATGAGGGGCCCGGGGCCAACGTCCTGACTTTC. Translating it yields CASSLVKDEGPGANVLTF.

This chain uses TRBV25-1 with TRBJ1-2; D is uncertain. Germline V gene data show CDR1 as MGHDK and CDR2 as SYGVNS. V lost 4 bases to trimming and J lost 5 bases, with 11 bases between them. The CDR3 covers 13 residues. CDR3 sequence reads: CASSGGLGYGYTF. CDR3 DNA: TGTGCCAGCAGTGGAGGCCTGGGATATGGCTACACCTTC.

The table lists this clonotype with a few counts. The rearrangement joins TRBV4-2 to TRBJ1-5; no definite D call. CDR1 is LGHNA, CDR2 YNFKEQ, per germline. This CDR3 has 14 residues. Trimming removed 0 bases from V and 6 bases from J, with 9 bases in between. The CDR3 sequence is CASSQEVGLQPQHF. The CDR3 nucleotides read TGTGCCAGCAGCCAAGAGGTGGGCCTTCAGCCCCAGCATTTT.

The chain combines TRBV5-1 with TRBJ1-1; TRBD1 aligns across 9 bases. CDR1 and CDR2 from the germline V gene are SGHRS and YFSETQ. J gave up 1 base and V 4 bases, and 2 bases lay outside the gene matches. The length of the CDR3 is 14 residues. This CDR3 reads CASSTQGANTEAFF. DNA of the CDR3: TGCGCCAGCAGCACACAGGGGGCGAACACTGAAGCTTTCTTT.

The gene calls are TRBV24-1 and TRBJ2-3; the D gene could be TRBD1 or TRBD2 (6 bases each). Germline assignment: CDR1 KGHDR and CDR2 SFDVKD. The CDR3 is 14 residues long. V was cut by 3 bases and J by 5 bases, with 11 bases left in between. CDR3 loop: CATSDPGGRDTQYF. The CDR3 DNA sequence: TGTGCCACCAGTGATCCCGGGGGCCGAGATACGCAGTATTTT.

The rearrangement joins TRBV7-3 to TRBJ1-1, with D unresolved. V was shortened by 0 bases and J by 4 bases, with 9 bases between the two germline ends. CDR1 SGHTA and CDR2 FQGTGA come from the germline V gene. The CDR3 sequence is 14 residues long. CDR3 sequence: CASSLTLGATEAFF. Written as DNA, the CDR3 is TGTGCCAGCAGCTTAACGTTGGGCGCCACTGAAGCTTTCTTT.

The rearrangement joins TRBV19 to TRBJ1-1; TRBD1 aligns across 7 bases. This CDR3 contains 13 residues. V lost 8 bases, J lost 3 bases, and 6 bases stayed unmatched. Germline CDR1 is LNHDA and CDR2 is SQIVND (reference sequence). CDR3 coding DNA: TGTGCCAGTGTGAGACAGGGACACACTGAAGCTTTCTTT. Translated, it gives CASVRQGHTEAFF.

This clonotype came up a few times. The chain joins TRBV20-1 to TRBJ2-7; 9 bases line up with TRBD1. Looked up from germline, CDR1 is DFQATT and CDR2 is SNEGSKA (reference sequence). With V trimmed by 4 bases and J by 4 bases, 11 bases remained unmatched. The length of the CDR3 is 15 residues. The CDR3 region has the DNA TGCAGTGCTATCCCCTCCGGGACAGGGACTTACGAGCAGTACTTC. Its translation: CSAIPSGTGTYEQYF.

The V and J genes are TRBV12-3 or TRBV12-4 and TRBJ2-7; 7 nucleotides align to TRBD2. V shed 4 bases, J shed 2 bases, and the junction held 8 bases outside the gene matches. The CDR3 has 15 amino acids. CDR3 protein: CASSSSAGDPYEQYF. The CDR3 DNA follows: TGTGCCAGCAGTTCATCGGCGGGAGACCCCTACGAGCAGTACTTC.

The chain has TRBV6-6 and TRBJ2-2; 7 bases line up with TRBD2. Germline trimming cut 0 bases from V and 2 bases from J; bases unmatched to any gene: 3. Looked up from germline, CDR1 is MNHNY and CDR2 is SVGAGI (reference sequence). The CDR3 sequence is 16 residues long. CDR3 region: CASSYSSGINTGELFF. The CDR3 DNA reads TGTGCCAGCAGTTACTCCAGCGGGATTAACACCGGGGAGCTGTTTTTT.